This passage covers 26 T cell receptor beta chains from one sample sequenced in a study of T cells in Graves' hyperthyroidism and ophthalmopathy. TCR beta CDR3 regions were amplified from RNA. The TCR CDR3 was amplified in a first-round RT-PCR using the HTBI primer set. TCRdb reanalysed the multiplex PCR reads using MiXCR and keeps one entry per CDR3 protein. In the table there are about 420,000 distinct CDR3 sequences, 15% to 19% of which are singletons. Material: blood. Receptor source: a woman aged 18 to 35 with Graves' hyperthyroidism.

This clonotype was seen many times. CDR3 amino acids: CASSLIMAPSTDTQYF. The CDR3 DNA reads TGTGCCAGCAGTTTAATTATGGCGCCTAGCACAGATACGCAGTATTTT. The chain has TRBV28 and TRBJ2-3; D gene ambiguous. Germline CDR1 is MDHEN and CDR2 is SYDVKM. Trimming pared 2 bases from V and 0 bases from J, leaving 12 bases between. The CDR3 covers 16 residues.

This clonotype was observed many times. The V call is TRBV29-1, the J call TRBJ1-1; D is unresolved. With 7 bases removed from V and 0 bases from J, the gap between germline ends came to 15 bases. The CDR3 runs to 14 residues. Germline V gene lookup returns CDR1 SQVTM and CDR2 ANQGSEA. This CDR3 is CSAAAPILNTEAFF. CDR3 sequence (DNA): TGCAGCGCCGCAGCCCCAATATTGAACACTGAAGCTTTCTTT.

This clonotype was observed many times. V usage is TRBV20-1 and J usage is TRBJ1-1, with 11 bases lining up with TRBD1. The CDR3 length is 13 residues. CDR1 and CDR2 from the germline V gene are DFQATT and SNEGSKA (reference sequence). The trim removed 6 bases at V and 5 bases at J, leaving 5 bases unmatched. CDR3 bases: TGCAGTGCAGCCGGGACAGGGGGAACTGAAGCTTTCTTT. Encoded protein: CSAAGTGGTEAFF.

This clonotype came up many times. CDR3 residues: CASSHDRGSNEKLFF. In DNA, the CDR3 is TGTGCCAGCAGCCACGACCGCGGCTCTAATGAAAAACTGTTTTTT. The chain is built from TRBV14 and TRBJ1-4; no clear D. The CDR3 is 15 amino acids. The V gene's germline CDR1 is SGHDN and CDR2 FVKESK. V was pared by 3 bases and J by 3 bases, with 11 bases between. The variable domain in full, completed from reference TRBV14 and TRBJ1-4, reads EAGVTQFPSHSVIEKGQTVTLRCDPISGHDNLYWYRRVMGKEIKFLLHFVKESKQDESGMPNNRFLAERTGGTYSTLKVQPAELEDSGVYFCASSHDRGSNEKLFFGSGTQLSVL.

This clonotype has at least ten counts. This rearrangement joins TRBV5-1 to TRBJ1-3, with D possibly being TRBD1 (6 bases). V lost 4 bases, J lost 2 bases, and 13 bases lay in between. Germline assignment: CDR1 SGHRS and CDR2 YFSETQ. The CDR3 length is 15 residues. The CDR3 reads CASSETGTTGNTIYF. The CDR3 DNA reads as TGCGCCAGCAGCGAGACCGGGACAACTGGAAACACCATATATTTT. The full variable domain, in which reference TRBV5-1 and TRBJ1-3 provide the parts outside the CDR3, is KAGVTQTPRYLIKTRGQQVTLSCSPISGHRSVSWYQQTPGQGLQFLFEYFSETQRNKGNFPGRFSGRQFSNSRSEMNVSTLELGDSALYLCASSETGTTGNTIYFGEGSWLTVV.

This clonotype appeared many times. V is TRBV11-2 and J is TRBJ1-1, with D perhaps matching TRBD1 (5 bases). The CDR3 totals 15 residues. Trimming took 2 bases from V and 4 from J, leaving 14 bases between them. Germline CDR1 reads SGHAT; CDR2 reads FQNNGV. CDR3 region: CASSLPGLMSTEAFF. In DNA form, the CDR3 reads TGTGCCAGCAGCTTACCGGGACTGATGAGCACTGAAGCTTTCTTT. The full variable domain, completed using reference TRBV11-2 and TRBJ1-1, is EAGVAQSPRYKIIEKRQSVAFWCNPISGHATLYWYQQILGQGPKLLIQFQNNGVVDDSQLPKDRFSAERLKGVDSTLKIQPAKLEDSAVYLCASSLPGLMSTEAFFGQGTRLTVV.

There are many counts of this clonotype. The chain joins TRBV7-6 to TRBJ2-7; weak D call: TRBD2 (6 bases). Germline V lookup: CDR1 SGHVS, CDR2 FNYEAQ. Trimming cost V 2 bases and J 3 bases, with 11 bases left between them. The CDR3 has 14 residues. The CDR3: CASSLWVEGYEQYF. The CDR3 DNA follows: TGTGCCAGCAGCTTATGGGTGGAGGGCTACGAGCAGTACTTC. Variable domain in full (rest from reference TRBV7-6 and TRBJ2-7): GAGVSQSPRYKVTKRGQDVALRCDPISGHVSLYWYRQALGQGPEFLTYFNYEAQQDKSGLPNDRFSAERPEGSISTLTIQRTEQRDSAMYRCASSLWVEGYEQYFGPGTRLTVT.

This clonotype was counted between two and nine times. This rearrangement joins TRBV18 to TRBJ2-7; TRBD1 or TRBD2 may be the D gene (5 bases each). Germline V gives CDR1 KGHSH, CDR2 LQKENI. The CDR3 contains 17 residues. The V gene lost 3 bases and the J gene lost 0 bases, with 18 bases spanning the gap. DNA for the CDR3: TGTGCCAGCTCACCTGTCTCGGGACCATCGAGCTCCTACGAGCAGTACTTC. The encoded protein is CASSPVSGPSSSYEQYF.

Concerning this clonotype: Germline and junction disagree at one end, which may indicate a read error. This chain's CDR3 is CASRQDSTGRSYEQYF. The DNA of the CDR3 is TGCGCCAGCAGACAAGACTCGACCGGGAGAAGCTACGAGCAGTACTTC. The chain recombines TRBV4-3 with TRBJ2-7; tentative D call: TRBD2 (6 bases). The CDR3 runs to 16 residues. Germline V gene data show CDR1 as LGHNA and CDR2 as YSLEER.

This clonotype appeared many times. The CDR3, as DNA: TGTGCCAGCAGCCAAGTCGACGCTGAAGCTTTCTTT. Its protein product is CASSQVDAEAFF. V usage is TRBV3-1 and J usage is TRBJ1-1; unclear D gene. The CDR3 totals 12 residues. The V gene's germline CDR1 is LGHDT and CDR2 YNNKEL (reference sequence). The V gene lost 1 base and the J gene lost 6 bases, with 6 bases spanning the gap.

This clonotype has just a few counts. A much larger clone lies a single base off, so this may be a read error. The V and J genes are TRBV20-1 and TRBJ2-1; 9 bases align to TRBD2. The CDR3 loop spans 16 amino acids. Germline CDR1 reads DFQATT; CDR2 reads SNEGSKA (reference sequence). The CDR3 coding sequence is TGCAGTGCTAGAGATTCCCGGCTAGCGGGAAACAATGGGCAGTTCTTC. Encoded protein: CSARDSRLAGNNGQFF.

This clonotype has a count of ten or more. The J gene is TRBJ1-4, the V gene TRBV12-3 or TRBV12-4; tentative D call: TRBD1 (6 bases). Between the trimmed V and J ends, which lost 6 bases and 0 bases, there was a span of 17 bases. This CDR3 region has 17 residues. CDR3 sequence (DNA): TGTGCCAGCAGACAAAGGGGGTTGGACGCAACTAATGAAAAACTGTTTTTT. Residues: CASRQRGLDATNEKLFF.

This clonotype was seen a few times. The chain combines TRBV11-2 with TRBJ1-2; D perhaps matches TRBD1 (5 bases). This CDR3 is built from 12 residues. V was trimmed by 5 bases and J by 8 bases, leaving 12 bases between them. Germline V gene lookup returns CDR1 SGHAT and CDR2 FQNNGV. This CDR3 reads CASSGDGGGYTF. The CDR3, as DNA: TGTGCCAGCAGCGGAGATGGGGGAGGCTACACCTTC.

The rearrangement links TRBV18 to TRBJ1-3, with 7 bases matching TRBD1. The germline V gene encodes CDR1 KGHSH and CDR2 LQKENI. The CDR3 is made up of 15 amino acids. The trim removed 3 bases at V and 0 bases at J, leaving 2 bases unmatched. The CDR3 coding sequence is TGTGCCAGCTCACCCGGGACAGTCTCTGGAAACACCATATATTTT. This encodes CASSPGTVSGNTIYF.

This clonotype showed up just a few times. This sequence joins TRBV7-3 and TRBJ1-6; D is ambiguous. The germline CDR1 and CDR2 sequences are SGHTA and FQGTGA. This CDR3 spans 14 amino acids. Trimming left V 1 base short and J 4 bases short, with 5 bases between. In DNA form, the CDR3 reads TGTGCCAGCAGCTTAAACAGTTATAATTCACCCCTCCACTTT. This translates into CASSLNSYNSPLHF.

The chain employs TRBV20-1 and TRBJ2-5; 10 nucleotides line up with TRBD2. The CDR3 covers 16 residues. Germline CDR1 and CDR2: DFQATT and SNEGSKA (reference sequence). Trimming at V came to 1 base and at J to 5 bases, leaving 10 bases not matched to a gene. The DNA for the CDR3 is TGCAGTGCTAGAGGGGGAGCGGGGGGGCCGAGGGAGACCCAGTACTTC. This codes for CSARGGAGGPRETQYF.

This clonotype was observed many times. The chain joins TRBV11-2 to TRBJ2-1; 14 positions match TRBD2. Trimming removed 5 bases from V and 9 bases from J; junction bases left unmatched: 6. Germline V gene sequence: CDR1 SGHAT, CDR2 FQNNGV. This CDR3 spans 15 amino acids. Written as DNA, the CDR3 is TGTGCCAGCAGCCCGGGACTAGCGGGAGTCGGTGAGCAGTTCTTC. It translates to CASSPGLAGVGEQFF. Variable domain in full (rest from reference TRBV11-2 and TRBJ2-1): EAGVAQSPRYKIIEKRQSVAFWCNPISGHATLYWYQQILGQGPKLLIQFQNNGVVDDSQLPKDRFSAERLKGVDSTLKIQPAKLEDSAVYLCASSPGLAGVGEQFFGPGTRLTVL.

V is TRBV4-2 and J is TRBJ2-1; 10 nucleotides match TRBD2. Germline trimming cut 4 bases from V and 9 bases from J; bases unmatched to any gene: 9. The CDR3 totals 15 residues. Germline values: CDR1 LGHNA, CDR2 YNFKEQ. CDR3 sequence reads: CASSPLPSGSGEQFF. CDR3 nucleotides: TGTGCCAGCAGCCCTTTGCCTAGCGGGAGTGGTGAGCAGTTCTTC.

The table lists this clonotype with many counts. The V and J genes are TRBV7-9 and TRBJ2-7, with D unresolved. The CDR3 runs 12 residues. The V end lost 4 bases, the J end lost 0 bases, and 4 bases lay between the germline ends. CDR1 SEHNR and CDR2 FQNEAQ come from the germline V gene (reference sequence). The CDR3 here is CASSSVSYEQYF. The DNA of the CDR3 is TGTGCCAGCAGCTCTGTCTCCTACGAGCAGTACTTC.

This clonotype has ten or more counts. The chain uses TRBV20-1 and TRBJ2-7; 13 bases match TRBD2. The CDR3 sequence is 14 residues long. Germline lookup yields CDR1 DFQATT and CDR2 SNEGSKA (reference sequence). The J segment lost 3 bases and the V segment lost 4 bases, leaving 3 bases of the junction unmatched. The CDR3 region has the DNA TGCAGTGCTAAAGGGACTAGCGGGGACTACGAGCAGTACTTC. It translates to CSAKGTSGDYEQYF.

This clonotype was observed a handful of times. V is TRBV6-1 and J is TRBJ1-2, with D tentatively TRBD1 (5 bases). The CDR3 length is 18 residues. V lost 7 bases to trimming and J lost 8 bases, with 32 bases between them. Germline V gene data show CDR1 as MNHNS and CDR2 as SASEGT. The chain's CDR3 is CASKPGGELLPRGRGYTF. In DNA, the CDR3 is TGTGCCAGCAAGCCCGGGGGAGAACTCCTTCCCCGGGGGAGAGGCTACACCTTC.

A few counts support this clonotype. The chain employs TRBV19 and TRBJ2-7, with D possibly TRBD1 on 6 matching bases. This CDR3 spans 14 amino acids. Germline CDR1 LNHDA, CDR2 SQIVND (reference sequence). V lost 5 bases and J 0 bases, leaving 11 bases between the germline ends. The chain's CDR3 is CASSRGQNSYEQYF. The CDR3 nucleotides are TGTGCCAGTAGTCGAGGACAGAACTCCTACGAGCAGTACTTC.

This clonotype appeared a few times. The CDR3 loop is CVYQPQHF. CDR3 sequence (DNA): TGTGTTTATCAGCCCCAGCATTTT. The chain combines TRBV28 with TRBJ1-5; D is unclear. Looked up from germline, CDR1 is MDHEN and CDR2 is SYDVKM. The CDR3 is made up of 8 amino acids.

This clonotype was seen ten or more times. The rearrangement links TRBV11-2 to TRBJ2-7; D possibly matches TRBD1 or TRBD2 (5 bases each). The CDR3 is 15 residues long. Germline V gene lookup returns CDR1 SGHAT and CDR2 FQNNGV. Trimming left V 4 bases short and J 1 base short, with 14 bases between. The CDR3 region has the DNA TGTGCCAGCAGCTCTTTTACCGGGGCGTCCTACGAGCAGTACTTC. Its protein product is CASSSFTGASYEQYF.

This clonotype was observed at least ten times. The rearrangement links TRBV2 to TRBJ2-7; no clear D gene. V was clipped by 2 bases and J by 3 bases, with 14 bases between them. The CDR3 totals 15 residues. In germline, CDR1 is SNHLY, CDR2 FYNNEI. For the CDR3, the DNA is TGTGCCAGCAGTGAAATTGGGGAACGGTTCTACGAGCAGTACTTC. Protein product: CASSEIGERFYEQYF.

On this clonotype itself: At one end, the junction sequence differs from germline, possibly due to a read error. The genes are TRBV29-1 and TRBJ2-1; D is uncertain. This CDR3 comprises 13 residues. CDR1 is SQVTM, CDR2 ANQGSEA, per germline. The CDR3 bases are TGCAGCGTTGATTCGAGCTCCTACGATGAGCAGTTCTTC. Translation: CSVDSSSYDEQFF.